This T cell receptor beta chain derives from a study of long-term antiretroviral therapy in people with HIV (dated 2022 in TCRdb). At the level of the whole study: The earliest samples were collected about a decade before the 2015 WHO recommendation for immediate ART, when ART was typically delayed until CD4 counts fell. The cohort contributed 150 to 200 cryopreserved PBMC samples from fewer than 35 adults with confirmed HIV infection, collected serially over a mean of 6 years (range 1-12). No cross-contamination during QIAcube processing turned up in test extractions that ran a monoclonal T-cell line alongside 30 to 35 polyclonal samples. A retrospective serial study tested whether ART initiation and durable HIV suppression were associated with changes in peripheral blood TRB repertoire composition and diversity. Among the 25 to 30 participants with HIV, around 10 were female.

On the study overall, not on this receptor specifically: Samples dated from the mid-2000s to the late 2010s, and the ART regimens used may be less effective than current ones. No data were available on ART adherence, viral resistance or therapy changes, limiting inferences about post-ART repertoire changes. Narrower CDR3 length ranges were observed in HIV repertoires than in controls, and an antigen-experienced repertoire with only a slight naive shift after ART was suggested by the network structure. Starting ART was linked to a significant rise in TRB diversity, yet even with long-term ART the diversity remained significantly lower than in transplant donor controls. Expanded TRB clones identified before ART initiation dominated the repertoire at all time points, although this dominance fluctuated and declined in many PLHIV after ART. Because pre-ART samples had limited cell numbers, unsorted PBMC were profiled rather than sorted CD4+ and CD8+ T cells. Limited PBMC availability meant only the TCR beta chain was sequenced, without alpha chain pairing.

CDR3 length: 15 amino acids, cysteine to phenylalanine. Just the 45-base CDR3 DNA is kept, in frame starting at base 1. Reading the germline V gene (reference sequence) gives CDR1 LNHDA and CDR2 SQIVND. This clone occurred a few times. It lacks a known antigen. The junction does not match germline at one end; this may be a read error. The immunoSEQ hsTCRB v3.0 assay was used at survey level resolution to sequence the TRB variable region. TRB sequencing targeted a depth of about 40,000-55,000 T-cell genomes per sample. Pooled TRB libraries were sequenced on an Illumina MiSeq with a v3 150-cycle kit. For the original study's pipeline: Analysis of repertoires was carried out in R inside a reproducible Nextflow workflow spanning QC, data transformation and analysis. LymphoSeq2, an R package for exploring AIRR-Seq data, was used to implement custom analyses. Several samples that yielded fewer than 5000 total TRB sequences were excluded, so that 150 to 200 HIV repertoires were analyzed. Of the approximately 190 retained HIV repertoires, about 60 were collected before and 120 to 130 after ART initiation. Repertoires were downsampled to 5000 TRB nucleotide sequences, and summary statistics were averaged over 100 downsampling iterations. The analysis kept only TRB sequences whose CDR3 regions were at least seven amino acids long. A Shannon entropy-derived clonality score and the Gini coefficient were used to measure diversity. Repertoire networks linked the top 5000 CDR3 amino acid sequences whenever two sequences differed by an edit distance of one. For TRB CDR3 amino acid sequences, antigen specificity groups and MHC restriction were predicted with GLIPH2. To flag known associations with CMV, EBV, HIV or tissue antigens, CDR3 amino acid sequences were compared against VDJdb and McPAS-TCR. Pre-ART, post-ART and control groups were compared with Wilcoxon signed-rank tests and Holm-Bonferroni correction. TCRdb obtained this table from immuneACCESS and retained in-frame rearrangements with V and J assigned. These tables miss some clones; where compared with another copy, unresolved V genes account for less than half of the shortfall, and the remainder is unexplained. D and trimming come from the DNA, and the V and J calls and clone size come from that table. In this sample the table shows about 48,000 clones, about 80% of which occur a single time. 2.5% to 3.5% of the sample is in the top ten clones.

To be included, a participant needed at least one PBMC sample from before ART initiation plus at least two post-ART samples. Treatment was received in the United States of America by all participants with HIV. Before DNA extraction, cryopreserved samples of roughly 0.9-10 million PBMC were thawed and then washed. At the time of the earliest PBMC sample for each participant with HIV, ages ranged from 23 to 54 years. Each participant contributed PBMC samples from 1-4 timepoints before ART initiation and 2-8 timepoints after ART initiation, with a median of 7 samples. Serial HIV viral load, CD4+ T-cell count, ART history and demographic data were obtained for every participant. A Qiagen kit on a QIAcube was used to extract genomic DNA from unsorted PBMC, with samples processed in batches of 12.

The receptor was derived from a woman younger than 35 with HIV. The specimen was unsorted PBMCs, collected 0.8 years after starting antiretroviral therapy. The rearrangement combines TRBV19 with TRBJ1-2; too little of a D gene remains to name it. The CDR3 reads as follows: CASKDPGSQNFGYTF. The DNA is TGTGCCAGTAAGGATCCGGGATCACAGAACTTTGGCTACACCTTC.